The 13 T cell receptor beta chains reported below all come from one sample, sequenced in a study of response to subunit inactivated influenza vaccine. TCRdb processed the RT-PCR reads anew with MiXCR; each CDR3 protein has one entry. The sample holds 430,000 or so distinct CDR3 sequences; 9.5% to 13% are singletons and the top ten take approximately 12%. The material sequenced was PBMCs from blood, taken 45 days after vaccination. The receptors come from a man over 45 who received an inactivated influenza vaccine.

This clonotype was seen repeatedly, ten times or more. The chain carries TRBV28 and TRBJ2-7; D may correspond to TRBD1 or TRBD2 (5 bases each). The germline V and J ends were trimmed by 3 bases and 1 base, with 19 bases remaining between them. Germline V gives CDR1 MDHEN, CDR2 SYDVKM. This CDR3 comprises 17 residues. The CDR3 region is CASSLDSGDSVSYEQYF. The DNA of the CDR3 is TGTGCCAGCAGTTTGGACTCAGGTGACAGCGTGTCCTACGAGCAGTACTTC.

The V call is TRBV20-1, the J call TRBJ2-2, with 7 bases identical to TRBD1. With 3 bases clipped from V and 5 bases from J, the junction kept 6 bases outside the gene matches. The germline V gene encodes CDR1 DFQATT and CDR2 SNEGSKA (reference sequence). This CDR3 is 14 amino acids long. This chain's CDR3 is CSASRRGLTGELFF. The DNA of the CDR3 is TGCAGTGCTAGTCGCAGGGGGTTGACCGGGGAGCTGTTTTTT.

This rearrangement joins TRBV25-1 to TRBJ2-7, with D tentatively TRBD2 (6 bases). Germline CDR1 is MGHDK and CDR2 is SYGVNS. Trimming removed 0 bases from V and 0 bases from J, with 21 bases in between. The CDR3 is 19 amino acids. The CDR3 DNA reads as TGTGCCAGCAGTGAATATTTACTTAGCGGCGAAAGCTTCTCCTACGAGCAGTACTTC. Its protein product is CASSEYLLSGESFSYEQYF.

Details on this clonotype: An end of the junction does not agree with germline; a read error may underlie this. The rearrangement joins TRBV4-1 to TRBJ1-1; no firm D call. CDR1 is MGHRA and CDR2 is YSYEKL in the germline V gene. The length of the CDR3 is 14 residues. CDR3 DNA sequence: TGCGCCAGCAGCCAAGGGGATTTAAACACTGAAGCTCTCTTT. Translated, it gives CASSQGDLNTEALF.

This rearrangement joins TRBV29-1 to TRBJ2-1, with 9 bases identical to TRBD2. V lost 3 bases, J lost 5 bases, and 14 bases stayed unmatched. CDR3 size: 17 residues. Germline V gene lookup returns CDR1 SQVTM and CDR2 ANQGSEA. The CDR3: CSVDRLAVEFRHNEQFF. CDR3 nucleotides: TGCAGCGTTGACCGACTAGCGGTAGAGTTTAGGCACAATGAGCAGTTCTTC.

This chain joins TRBV29-1 and TRBJ2-6, with D possibly TRBD1 on 6 matching bases. Germline-derived CDR1 and CDR2 are SQVTM and ANQGSEA. The V gene lost 6 bases and the J gene lost 4 bases, with 13 bases spanning the gap. CDR3 length equals 14 residues. CDR3 sequence: CSVTTGAGANVLTF. Written as DNA, the CDR3 is TGCAGCGTGACGACAGGTGCCGGGGCCAACGTCCTGACTTTC.

The V gene is TRBV18, the J gene TRBJ1-6, with 7 bases matching TRBD1. Germline loops: CDR1 KGHSH, CDR2 LQKENI. After removal of 1 base from V and 7 bases from J, the junction contained 4 bases not matched to a gene. The CDR3 is 15 residues long. CDR3 protein: CASSPQGAWNSPLHF. The CDR3 nucleotides are TGTGCCAGCTCACCACAGGGGGCCTGGAATTCACCCCTCCACTTT. Combining the CDR3 with reference TRBV18 and TRBJ1-6 gives the whole variable domain NAGVMQNPRHLVRRRGQEARLRCSPMKGHSHVYWYRQLPEEGLKFMVYLQKENIIDESGMPKERFSAEFPKEGPSILRIQQVVRGDSAAYFCASSPQGAWNSPLHFGNGTRLTVT.

This clonotype was picked up a small number of times. The chain carries TRBV15 and TRBJ2-7; D perhaps matches TRBD1 (5 bases). The V end was cut by 1 base, the J end by 5 bases, with 15 bases between. CDR1 and CDR2 (germline): LNHNV, YYDKDF (reference sequence). The CDR3 totals 15 residues. The CDR3 DNA is TGTGCCACCAGCAGAGGTAGGGGTGCAGCCAACGAGCAGTACTTC. Amino acid sequence: CATSRGRGAANEQYF.

This clonotype was detected a few times. The chain is built from TRBV18 and TRBJ2-3; unclear D gene. V dropped 2 bases and J dropped 0 bases, with 12 bases sitting between them. This CDR3 is 16 amino acids long. Germline V CDR1 and CDR2: KGHSH, LQKENI. Here the CDR3 DNA reads TGTGCCAGCTCACCAGGGAATCCCGGGAGCACAGATACGCAGTATTTT. Translated, it gives CASSPGNPGSTDTQYF.

The chain combines TRBV7-2 with TRBJ1-3; D is ambiguous. The CDR3 sequence is 14 residues long. V lost 8 bases and J lost 0, with 11 bases in between. The germline gives CDR1 SGHTA, CDR2 FQGNSA. This chain's CDR3 is CASAIASSGNTIYF. The CDR3, as DNA: TGTGCCAGCGCTATCGCGAGCTCTGGAAACACCATATATTTT.

Ten or more counts support this clonotype. The chain's CDR3 is CSVLGPDGEKLFF. In DNA form, the CDR3 reads TGCAGCGTTTTAGGGCCGGACGGTGAAAAACTGTTTTTT. J is TRBJ1-4 and V is TRBV29-1; D unresolved. With 5 bases removed from V and 7 bases from J, the gap between germline ends came to 14 bases. The CDR3 extends over 13 amino acids. In germline, CDR1 is SQVTM, CDR2 ANQGSEA.

Many counts were recorded for this clonotype. This rearrangement joins TRBV5-1 to TRBJ2-1; 7 bases align to TRBD1. Germline values: CDR1 SGHRS, CDR2 YFSETQ. After removal of 7 bases from V and 5 bases from J, the junction contained 12 bases not matched to a gene. CDR3 length equals 15 residues. CDR3 sequence (DNA): TGCGCCAGCTTGGGGACAGCTCCAATTGACAATGAGCAGTTCTTC. Its translation: CASLGTAPIDNEQFF.

The table lists this clonotype with a few counts. This chain connects TRBV20-1 to TRBJ2-2; 7 bases line up with TRBD1. The V gene's germline CDR1 is DFQATT and CDR2 SNEGSKA (reference sequence). This CDR3 is built from 14 residues. With 5 bases clipped from V and 3 bases from J, the junction kept 6 bases outside the gene matches. CDR3 in DNA: TGCAGTGCTCTACAGGGGACGCACACCGGGGAGCTGTTTTTT. This gives the protein CSALQGTHTGELFF.